The 8 T cell receptor beta chains presented below share a single source sample, sequenced in a study of T cells of healthy individuals. TCRdb analysed the 5' RACE reads with MiXCR anew, one entry per CDR3 protein. The sample carries 40,000 to 45,000 distinct CDR3 sequences, 3.5% to 5.5% recorded once. These TCRs come from a human donor in good health.

This clonotype has at least ten counts. The CDR3 DNA reads TGTGCCAGCAGTACGACAGGCCGGTACGAGCAGTACTTC. Its translation: CASSTTGRYEQYF. The chain carries TRBV13 and TRBJ2-7; a weak D match, TRBD1 (6 bases). V was cut by 6 bases and J by 4 bases, with 13 bases left in between. The CDR3 is 13 amino acids. The germline V gene encodes CDR1 PRHDT and CDR2 FYEKMQ (reference sequence).

This clonotype came up a few times. The gene calls are TRBV5-1 and TRBJ2-7; D is tentatively TRBD1 or TRBD2 (6 bases each). Germline V CDR1 and CDR2: SGHRS, YFSETQ. The CDR3 extends over 15 amino acids. Trimming cost V 3 bases and J 3 bases, with 16 bases left between them. The CDR3 is CASSSDLGGYYEQYF. CDR3 DNA sequence: TGCGCCAGCAGCTCTGACTTGGGGGGCTACTACGAGCAGTACTTC. Full variable domain (remainder filled in from reference TRBV5-1 and TRBJ2-7): KAGVTQTPRYLIKTRGQQVTLSCSPISGHRSVSWYQQTPGQGLQFLFEYFSETQRNKGNFPGRFSGRQFSNSRSEMNVSTLELGDSALYLCASSSDLGGYYEQYFGPGTRLTVT.

In this sample, this clonotype turned up a few times. The chain recombines TRBV27 with TRBJ1-6; TRBD1 agrees at 7 bases. Germline trimming cut 3 bases from V and 9 bases from J; bases unmatched to any gene: 8. This CDR3 is built from 15 residues. Germline V gives CDR1 MNHEY, CDR2 SMNVEV (reference sequence). CDR3 loop: CASSFFTGASSPLHF. In DNA, the CDR3 is TGTGCCAGCAGTTTCTTTACAGGGGCGAGTTCACCCCTCCACTTT.

This clonotype is a singleton in its sample. As DNA, the CDR3 is TGTGCCAGCAGCTTAGGGGCTAGCGGTTCCTACAATGAGCAGTTCTTC. This codes for CASSLGASGSYNEQFF. This chain uses TRBV11-2 with TRBJ2-1, with 7 nucleotides matching TRBD2. V lost 1 base, J lost 1 base, and 4 bases stayed unmatched. Germline V gene sequence: CDR1 SGHAT, CDR2 FQNNGV. CDR3 length: 16 amino acids.

The chain recombines TRBV29-1 with TRBJ1-1; D gene unclear. Trimming pared 7 bases from V and 3 bases from J, leaving 12 bases between. The CDR3 has 12 residues. In germline, CDR1 is SQVTM, CDR2 ANQGSEA. The chain's CDR3 is CSAAGLYTEAFF. In DNA, the CDR3 is TGCAGCGCTGCGGGCCTGTACACTGAAGCTTTCTTT.

This clonotype was observed at least ten times. The chain carries TRBV20-1 and TRBJ2-3; 16 positions match TRBD2. The ends lost 1 base at V and 3 bases at J; junction bases unmatched: 7. Germline values: CDR1 DFQATT, CDR2 SNEGSKA (reference sequence). The CDR3 has 18 amino acids. The CDR3 sequence: CSARGGTSGRAGTDTQYF. DNA for the CDR3: TGCAGTGCTAGAGGTGGGACTAGCGGGAGGGCCGGAACAGATACGCAGTATTTT.

The sample holds many counts of this clonotype. This chain connects TRBV9 to TRBJ2-7; TRBD2 aligns across 11 bases. V dropped 4 bases and J dropped 4; count of bases not matched to a gene: 7. Looked up from germline, CDR1 is SGDLS and CDR2 is YYNGEE. The CDR3 length is 15 residues. CDR3 bases: TGTGCCAGCAGCTTAGCGGGAGGGGTTCTATACGAGCAGTACTTC. Amino acids: CASSLAGGVLYEQYF.

This clonotype came up many times. V gene TRBV2 combines with J gene TRBJ2-3; D is uncertain. CDR3 length equals 14 residues. Germline V lookup: CDR1 SNHLY, CDR2 FYNNEI. V was cut by 9 bases and J by 0 bases, with 13 bases left in between. The CDR3 sequence: CARQTQSSTDTQYF. For the CDR3, the DNA is TGTGCCAGACAGACCCAATCTAGCACAGATACGCAGTATTTT.